Only a few counts were recorded for the clone carrying this T cell receptor beta chain. These data belong to a study of blood T cell repertoires in COVID-19. Germline CDR1 and CDR2: MGHRA and YSYEKL. This CDR3 contains 13 residues. V was clipped by 6 bases and J by 7 bases; unmatched bases: 5. Using immunoSEQ multiplex PCR, the repertoire was profiled, and TCRdb retains in-frame clones only, with some absent. In the table there are about 160,000 clones, about 89% of which are singletons. The TCR originated in a man in his sixties with acute or convalescent COVID-19. The genes are TRBV4-1 and TRBJ1-2; 10 positions match TRBD1. Sequencing was performed on peripheral blood. This CDR3 reads CASRPTGGLGYTF. As DNA, the CDR3 is TGCGCCAGCAGGCCGACAGGGGGCCTTGGCTACACCTTC.